This section outlines one T cell receptor (beta chain) sequence together with its context. Its antigen is not known. The assay was carried out at the deep level. Several immunoSEQ plates received, in even portions, the genomic DNA of each subset. Per the authors' pipeline: Without quality scores, immunoSEQ junctional reads could not be filtered like full-length reads. Clones were sequenced by immunoSEQ multiplex PCR, and TCRdb holds only the in-frame ones, with some missing. V and J calls and clone size are copied from that table; D and trimming were computed from the DNA. The table includes about 480,000 clones, about 75% detected once. V lost 5 bases and J 5 bases, leaving 12 bases between the germline ends. Germline CDR1 is MNHNY and CDR2 is SVGAGI (reference sequence). The CDR3 is 14 residues long. The data were obtained in a study of shared clonotypes between healthy human individuals. General observations from the study: Genetic and exposure-history diversity was limited by the small donor number.

What was sequenced was PBMCs. The chain has TRBV6-6 and TRBJ2-2; possible D gene TRBD1, 5 bases. This TCR derives from a woman between 35 and 50 years old in good health. Some clones in this sample may be carry-over from other donors' samples. The CDR3: CASSHNRITGELFF. The DNA for the CDR3 is TGTGCCAGCAGTCACAACAGGATAACCGGGGAGCTGTTTTTT.